The 13 T cell receptor beta chains below all came from one sample that was sequenced in a study of T cell responses to AZD1222 COVID-19 vaccine. TCRdb's copy holds only in-frame clones and misses some; the assay was immunoSEQ multiplex PCR. The table records under 150,000 clones, approximately 94% of them present only once. The sample here was peripheral blood, taken on day 0 of AZD1222 vaccination. Receptor source: an adult in good health.

Remarks on this clone: Within the sample, other DNA sequences also encode this same CDR3. This chain connects TRBV19 to TRBJ1-1; TRBD1 agrees at 7 bases. Germline lookup yields CDR1 LNHDA and CDR2 SQIVND (reference sequence). CDR3 size: 14 residues. Trimming cost V 7 bases and J 1 base; bases outside gene matches: 6. For the CDR3, the DNA is TGTGCCAGTAATCTTCAGGGGGGGAACACTGAAGCTTTCTTT. This translates into CASNLQGGNTEAFF.

The rearrangement links TRBV18 to TRBJ1-5; unclear D gene. CDR1 and CDR2 from the germline V gene are KGHSH and LQKENI. V lost 3 bases to trimming and J lost 5 bases, with 11 bases between them. The CDR3 totals 14 residues. The CDR3 spells CASSPILSDQPQHF. In nucleotides, the CDR3 is TGTGCCAGCTCACCTATACTGTCGGATCAGCCCCAGCATTTT.

This clone came up once. The chain has TRBV5-8 and TRBJ2-3; TRBD2 matches 7 bases. V dropped 4 bases and J dropped 0; count of bases not matched to a gene: 17. The germline CDR1 and CDR2 sequences are SGHTS and YDEGEE. CDR3 size: 19 residues. For the CDR3, the DNA is TGTGCCAGCAGCCGGATCACTAGCGCGAAACCCTCTAGCACAGATACGCAGTATTTT. This sequence encodes CASSRITSAKPSSTDTQYF. The entire variable domain, with the rest obtained from reference TRBV5-8 and TRBJ2-3, is as follows: EAGVTQSPTHLIKTRGQQATLRCSPISGHTSVYWYQQALGLGLQFLLWYDEGEERNRGNFPPRFSGRQFPNYSSELNVNALELEDSALYLCASSRITSAKPSSTDTQYFGPGTRLTVL.

The chain uses TRBV25-1 and TRBJ2-7; D gene uncertain. The DNA end favors TRBJ2-5, so the J call may be wrong. The CDR3 runs 15 residues. Germline CDR1 is MGHDK and CDR2 is SYGVNS. The DNA of the CDR3 is TGTGCCAGCAGTGAATACTCAAGGGACCAAGAGACCCAGTACTTC. It codes for CASSEYSRDQETQYF.

The V gene is TRBV6-5, the J gene TRBJ2-7; D unresolved. The CDR3 runs to 13 residues. Per the germline V gene, CDR1 is MNHEY and CDR2 is SVGAGI. The ends were cut back, 3 bases at V and 6 bases at J, with 12 bases in the middle. CDR3 DNA sequence: TGTGCCAGCAGTTATGGTAATCTAGGCGAGCAGTACTTC. Its protein is CASSYGNLGEQYF.

This chain links TRBV27 with TRBJ1-1; D is possibly TRBD1 (6 bases). This CDR3 contains 15 residues. V lost 2 bases and J lost 0, with 10 bases in between. The germline V gene encodes CDR1 MNHEY and CDR2 SMNVEV (reference sequence). The CDR3 here is CASSLGQNLNTEAFF. The DNA of the CDR3 is TGTGCCAGCAGTTTAGGACAGAACCTGAACACTGAAGCTTTCTTT.

The rearrangement joins TRBV19 to TRBJ1-1; weak D call: TRBD1 (6 bases). V was clipped by 6 bases and J by 6 bases, with 23 bases between them. CDR3 size: 16 residues. Germline V gene lookup returns CDR1 LNHDA and CDR2 SQIVND (reference sequence). The CDR3 spells CASSHRYPPGAAEAFF. The CDR3 DNA follows: TGTGCCAGTAGCCACAGATACCCCCCAGGGGCAGCTGAAGCTTTCTTT.

The CDR3, as DNA: TGTGCCAGCAGTGACTCGGGACTAGCGGGAGGGCCGGGCACCGGGGAGCTGTTTTTT. It is translated as CASSDSGLAGGPGTGELFF. The chain couples TRBV6-4 to TRBJ2-2; 16 positions agree with TRBD2. The CDR3 loop spans 19 amino acids. V gave up 0 bases and J gave up 4 bases; unmatched junction bases: 5. The V gene's germline CDR1 is MRHNA and CDR2 SNTAGT.

The chain combines TRBV6-2 or TRBV6-3 with TRBJ2-7, with TRBD2 matching 7 bases. The V and J ends lost 4 bases and 3 bases, in that order; junction bases with no gene match: 9. Germline CDR1 MNHEY, CDR2 SVGEGT. The CDR3 consists of 15 residues. This CDR3 is CASSSAGLAVYEQYF. DNA for the CDR3: TGTGCCAGCAGTTCCGCCGGGCTAGCGGTCTACGAGCAGTACTTC.

The chain recombines TRBV2 with TRBJ1-5; 8 bases map to TRBD1. CDR3 length equals 14 residues. After removal of 5 bases from V and 5 bases from J, the junction contained 5 bases not matched to a gene. CDR1 is SNHLY and CDR2 is FYNNEI in the germline V gene. The CDR3 sequence: CASSLQGGYQPQHF. CDR3 DNA: TGTGCCAGCAGTTTACAGGGGGGGTATCAGCCCCAGCATTTT.

This chain uses TRBV18 with TRBJ2-1; D unresolved. Germline V CDR1 and CDR2: KGHSH, LQKENI. This CDR3 spans 16 amino acids. Trimming pared 0 bases from V and 5 bases from J, leaving 14 bases between. The CDR3 is CASSPPSGRNNNEQFF. CDR3 DNA sequence: TGTGCCAGCTCACCACCCTCCGGGCGGAACAACAATGAGCAGTTCTTC.

The rearrangement uses TRBV18 and TRBJ1-2, with TRBD1 matching over 7 bases. The germline gives CDR1 KGHSH, CDR2 LQKENI. The CDR3 is 14 residues long. J was trimmed by 2 bases and V by 5 bases; bases with no gene match: 5. The CDR3 coding sequence is TGTGCCAGCTCATCCGGGACAGAAAACTATGGCTACACCTTC. This sequence encodes CASSSGTENYGYTF. The whole variable domain, remainder taken from reference TRBV18 and TRBJ1-2, is NAGVMQNPRHLVRRRGQEARLRCSPMKGHSHVYWYRQLPEEGLKFMVYLQKENIIDESGMPKERFSAEFPKEGPSILRIQQVVRGDSAAYFCASSSGTENYGYTFGSGTRLTVV.

This clone was detected once. Distinct nucleotide sequences in the sample also encode this CDR3. The chain links TRBV29-1 to TRBJ1-2, with D possibly being TRBD1 (6 bases). The CDR3 has 11 amino acids. Trimming removed 6 bases from V and 4 bases from J, with 9 bases in between. Germline V lookup: CDR1 SQVTM, CDR2 ANQGSEA. CDR3 coding DNA: TGCAGCGTACAGGGTGGCTATGGCTACACCTTC. Translated: CSVQGGYGYTF.